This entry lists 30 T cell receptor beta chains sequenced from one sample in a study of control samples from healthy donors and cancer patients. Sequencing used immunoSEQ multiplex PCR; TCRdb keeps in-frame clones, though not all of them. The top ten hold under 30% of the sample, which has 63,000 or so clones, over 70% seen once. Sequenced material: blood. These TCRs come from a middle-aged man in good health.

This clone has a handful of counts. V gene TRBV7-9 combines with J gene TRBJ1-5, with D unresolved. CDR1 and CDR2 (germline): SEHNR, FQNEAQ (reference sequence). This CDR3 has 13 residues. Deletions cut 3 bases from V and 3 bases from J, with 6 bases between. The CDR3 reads CASSFQVNQPQHF. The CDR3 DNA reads TGTGCCAGCAGCTTTCAGGTCAATCAGCCCCAGCATTTT.

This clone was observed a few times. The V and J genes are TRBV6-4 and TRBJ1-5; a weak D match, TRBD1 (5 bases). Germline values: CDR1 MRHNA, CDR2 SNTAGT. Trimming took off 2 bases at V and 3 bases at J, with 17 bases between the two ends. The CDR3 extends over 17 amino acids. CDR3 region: CASSDPLGRGANQPQHF. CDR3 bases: TGTGCCAGCAGTGACCCGTTGGGACGGGGAGCCAATCAGCCCCAGCATTTT.

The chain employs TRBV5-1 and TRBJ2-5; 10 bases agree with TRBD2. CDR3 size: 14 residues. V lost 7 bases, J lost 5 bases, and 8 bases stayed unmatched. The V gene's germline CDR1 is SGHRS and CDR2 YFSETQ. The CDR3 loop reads CASSTLAGRETQYF. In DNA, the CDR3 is TGCGCCAGCTCTACACTAGCGGGGCGGGAGACCCAGTACTTC.

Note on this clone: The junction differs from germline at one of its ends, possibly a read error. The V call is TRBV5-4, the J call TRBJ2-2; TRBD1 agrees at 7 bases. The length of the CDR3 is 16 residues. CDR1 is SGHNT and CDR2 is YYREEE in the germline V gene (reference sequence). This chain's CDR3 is CASISGGPGAYGKLFF. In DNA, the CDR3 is TGTGCCAGCATATCAGGGGGACCAGGGGCGTACGGGAAGCTGTTTTTT.

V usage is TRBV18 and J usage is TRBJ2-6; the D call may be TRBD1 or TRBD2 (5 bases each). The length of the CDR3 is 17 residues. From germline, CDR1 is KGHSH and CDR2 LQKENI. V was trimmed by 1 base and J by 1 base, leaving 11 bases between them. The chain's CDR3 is CASSPRGVGSGANVLTF. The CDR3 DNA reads TGTGCCAGCTCACCACGAGGGGTTGGGTCTGGGGCCAACGTCCTGACTTTC.

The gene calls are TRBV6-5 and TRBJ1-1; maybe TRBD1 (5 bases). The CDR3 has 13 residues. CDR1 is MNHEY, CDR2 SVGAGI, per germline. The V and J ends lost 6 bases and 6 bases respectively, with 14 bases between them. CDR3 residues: CASSLIRGPEAFF. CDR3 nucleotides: TGTGCCAGCAGCCTTATACGGGGCCCTGAAGCTTTCTTT.

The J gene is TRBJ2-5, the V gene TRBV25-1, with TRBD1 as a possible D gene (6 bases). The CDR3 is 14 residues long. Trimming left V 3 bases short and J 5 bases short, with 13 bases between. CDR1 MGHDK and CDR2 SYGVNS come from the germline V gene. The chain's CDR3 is CASSEWDTQETQYF. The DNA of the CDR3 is TGTGCCAGCAGTGAGTGGGACACGCAGGAGACCCAGTACTTC.

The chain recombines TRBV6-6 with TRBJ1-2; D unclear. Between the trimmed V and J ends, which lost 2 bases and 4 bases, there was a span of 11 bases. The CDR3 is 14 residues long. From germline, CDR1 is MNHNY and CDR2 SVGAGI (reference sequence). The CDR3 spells CASSYLGSGYGYTF. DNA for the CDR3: TGTGCCAGCAGTTACCTGGGCAGCGGCTATGGCTACACCTTC.

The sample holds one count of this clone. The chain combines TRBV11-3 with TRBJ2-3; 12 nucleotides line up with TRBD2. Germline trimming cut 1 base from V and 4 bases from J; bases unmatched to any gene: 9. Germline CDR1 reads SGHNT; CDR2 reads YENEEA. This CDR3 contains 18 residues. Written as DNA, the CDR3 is TGTGCCAGCAGCTTAGGGGACAGACTAGCGGGAGCCCCAGATACGCAGTATTTT. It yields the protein CASSLGDRLAGAPDTQYF. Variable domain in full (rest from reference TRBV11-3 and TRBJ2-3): EAGVVQSPRYKIIEKKQPVAFWCNPISGHNTLYWYLQNLGQGPELLIRYENEEAVDDSQLPKDRFSAERLKGVDSTLKIQPAELGDSAVYLCASSLGDRLAGAPDTQYFGPGTRLTVL.

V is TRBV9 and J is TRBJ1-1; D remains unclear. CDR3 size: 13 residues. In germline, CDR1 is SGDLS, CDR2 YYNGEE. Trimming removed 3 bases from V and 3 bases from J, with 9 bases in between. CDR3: CASSERVDTEAFF. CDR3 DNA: TGTGCCAGCAGCGAGCGTGTAGACACTGAAGCTTTCTTT.

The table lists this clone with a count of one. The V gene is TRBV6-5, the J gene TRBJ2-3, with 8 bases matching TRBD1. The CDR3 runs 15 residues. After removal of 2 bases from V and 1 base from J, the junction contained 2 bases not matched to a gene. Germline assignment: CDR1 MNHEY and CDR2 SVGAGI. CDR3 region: CASSYGQGGTDTQYF. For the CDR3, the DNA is TGTGCCAGCAGTTACGGACAGGGCGGCACAGATACGCAGTATTTT.

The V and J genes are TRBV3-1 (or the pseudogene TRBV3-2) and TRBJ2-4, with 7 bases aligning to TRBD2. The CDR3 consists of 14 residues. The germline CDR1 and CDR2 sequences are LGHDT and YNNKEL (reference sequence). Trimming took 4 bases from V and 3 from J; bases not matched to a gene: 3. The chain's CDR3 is CASSLTSDKNIQYF. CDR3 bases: TGTGCCAGCAGCCTTACTAGCGACAAAAACATTCAGTACTTC.

The CDR3 loop is CASSLEGRVYGYTF. The CDR3 coding sequence is TGTGCCAGCAGCTTGGAGGGTAGGGTCTATGGCTACACCTTC. This sequence joins TRBV5-6 and TRBJ1-2, with D hard to call. From germline, CDR1 is SGHDT and CDR2 YYEEEE. Trimming took off 0 bases at V and 4 bases at J, with 10 bases between the two ends. CDR3 size: 14 residues.

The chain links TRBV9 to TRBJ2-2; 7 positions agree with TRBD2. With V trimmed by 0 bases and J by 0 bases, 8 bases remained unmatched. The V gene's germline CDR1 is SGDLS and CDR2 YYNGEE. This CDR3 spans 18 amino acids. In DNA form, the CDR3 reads TGTGCCAGCAGCGTAGATTTCGGGACTACAGCGAACACCGGGGAGCTGTTTTTT. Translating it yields CASSVDFGTTANTGELFF.

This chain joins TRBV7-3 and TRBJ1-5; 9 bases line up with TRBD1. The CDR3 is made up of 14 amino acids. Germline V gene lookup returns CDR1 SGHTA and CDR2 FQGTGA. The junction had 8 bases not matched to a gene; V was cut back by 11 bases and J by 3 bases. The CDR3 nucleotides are TGTGCCTTCCTAGACAGGGGGAACAATCAGCCCCAGCATTTT. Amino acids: CAFLDRGNNQPQHF.

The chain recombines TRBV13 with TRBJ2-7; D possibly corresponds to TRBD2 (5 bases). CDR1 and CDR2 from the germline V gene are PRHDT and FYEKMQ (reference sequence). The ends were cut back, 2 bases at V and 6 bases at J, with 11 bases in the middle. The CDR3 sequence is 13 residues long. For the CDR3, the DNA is TGTGCCAGCAGCTTAAGGCTAGCCGGCGAGCAGTACTTC. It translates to CASSLRLAGEQYF. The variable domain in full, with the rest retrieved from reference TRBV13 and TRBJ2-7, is AAGVIQSPRHLIKEKRETATLKCYPIPRHDTVYWYQQGPGQDPQFLISFYEKMQSDKGSIPDRFSAQQFSDYHSELNMSSLELGDSALYFCASSLRLAGEQYFGPGTRLTVT.

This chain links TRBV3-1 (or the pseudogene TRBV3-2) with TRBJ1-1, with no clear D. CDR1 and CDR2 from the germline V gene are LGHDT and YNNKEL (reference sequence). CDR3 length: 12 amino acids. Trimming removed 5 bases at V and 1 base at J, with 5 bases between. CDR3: CASSFTNTEAFF. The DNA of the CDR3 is TGTGCCAGCAGCTTTACGAACACTGAAGCTTTCTTT.

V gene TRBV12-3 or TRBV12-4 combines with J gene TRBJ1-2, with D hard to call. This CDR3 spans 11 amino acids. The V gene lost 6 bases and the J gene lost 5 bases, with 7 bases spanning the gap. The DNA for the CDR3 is TGTGCCAGCAGCCCAGCTTATGGCTACACCTTC. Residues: CASSPAYGYTF.

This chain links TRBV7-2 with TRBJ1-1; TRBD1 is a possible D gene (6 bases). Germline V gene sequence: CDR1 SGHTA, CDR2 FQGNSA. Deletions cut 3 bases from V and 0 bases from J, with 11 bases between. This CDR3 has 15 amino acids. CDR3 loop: CASSFGTSMNTEAFF. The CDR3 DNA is TGTGCCAGCAGCTTTGGGACAAGCATGAACACTGAAGCTTTCTTT.

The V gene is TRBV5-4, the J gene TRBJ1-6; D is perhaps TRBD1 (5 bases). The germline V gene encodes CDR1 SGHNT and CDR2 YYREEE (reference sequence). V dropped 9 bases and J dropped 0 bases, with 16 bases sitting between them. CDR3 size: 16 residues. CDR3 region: CAMRDSRSSYNSPLHF. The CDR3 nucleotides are TGTGCCATGAGGGACTCCCGGAGCTCCTATAATTCACCCCTCCACTTT.

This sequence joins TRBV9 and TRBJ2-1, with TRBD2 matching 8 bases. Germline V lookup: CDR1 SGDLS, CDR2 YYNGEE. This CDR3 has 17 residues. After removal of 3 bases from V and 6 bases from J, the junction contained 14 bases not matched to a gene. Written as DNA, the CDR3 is TGTGCCAGCAGCGCTTCTCGGGGGGGACGCTACCTCAATGAGCAGTTCTTC. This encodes CASSASRGGRYLNEQFF.

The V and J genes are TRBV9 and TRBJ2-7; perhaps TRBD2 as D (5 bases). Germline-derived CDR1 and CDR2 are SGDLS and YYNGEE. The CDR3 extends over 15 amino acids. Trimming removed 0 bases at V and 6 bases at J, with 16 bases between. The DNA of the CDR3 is TGTGCCAGCAGCGTAGGAGCGGAGAGGGCCATCGAGCAGTACTTC. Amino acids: CASSVGAERAIEQYF.

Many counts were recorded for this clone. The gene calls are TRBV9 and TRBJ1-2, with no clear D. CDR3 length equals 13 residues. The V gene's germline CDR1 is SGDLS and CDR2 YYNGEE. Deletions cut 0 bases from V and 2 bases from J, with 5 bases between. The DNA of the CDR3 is TGTGCCAGCAGCGTAGTGGCGAACTATGGCTACACCTTC. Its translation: CASSVVANYGYTF.

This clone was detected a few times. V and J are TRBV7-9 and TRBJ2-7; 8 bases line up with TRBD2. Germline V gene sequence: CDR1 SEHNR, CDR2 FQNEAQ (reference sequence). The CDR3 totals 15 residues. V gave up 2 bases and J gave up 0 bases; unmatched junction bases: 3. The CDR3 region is CASSLTGGPSYEQYF. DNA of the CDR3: TGTGCCAGCAGCTTAACGGGGGGGCCCTCCTACGAGCAGTACTTC.

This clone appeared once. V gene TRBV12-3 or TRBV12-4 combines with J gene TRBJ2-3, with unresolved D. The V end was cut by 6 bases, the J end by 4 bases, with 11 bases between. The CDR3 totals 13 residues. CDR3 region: CASSPVWADTQYF. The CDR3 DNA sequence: TGTGCCAGCAGCCCCGTATGGGCAGATACGCAGTATTTT.

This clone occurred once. CDR3 in amino acids: CASSMRHGPDRGPGNTIYF. The CDR3 DNA reads TGTGCCAGTAGTATGCGTCACGGGCCTGACAGGGGGCCTGGAAACACCATATATTTT. The chain uses TRBV19 and TRBJ1-3, with 10 bases lining up with TRBD1. Looked up from germline, CDR1 is LNHDA and CDR2 is SQIVND (reference sequence). With 3 bases clipped from V and 2 bases from J, the junction kept 13 bases outside the gene matches. The CDR3 totals 19 residues. The complete variable domain, with remaining parts taken from reference TRBV19 and TRBJ1-3, reads DGGITQSPKYLFRKEGQNVTLSCEQNLNHDAMYWYRQDPGQGLRLIYYSQIVNDFQKGDIAEGYSVSREKKESFPLTVTSAQKNPTAFYLCASSMRHGPDRGPGNTIYFGEGSWLTVV.

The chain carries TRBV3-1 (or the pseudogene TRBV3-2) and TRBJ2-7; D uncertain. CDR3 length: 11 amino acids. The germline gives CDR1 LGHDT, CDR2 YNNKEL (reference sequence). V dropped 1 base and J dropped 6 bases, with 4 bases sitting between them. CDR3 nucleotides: TGTGCCAGCAGCCAAGTGTTCGAGCAGTACTTC. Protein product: CASSQVFEQYF.

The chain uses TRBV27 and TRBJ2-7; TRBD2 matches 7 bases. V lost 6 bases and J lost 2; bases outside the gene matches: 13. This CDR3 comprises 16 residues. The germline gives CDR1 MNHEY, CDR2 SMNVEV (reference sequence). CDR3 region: CASREKPSGFTYEQYF. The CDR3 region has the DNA TGTGCCAGCAGGGAAAAGCCTAGCGGCTTTACCTACGAGCAGTACTTC.

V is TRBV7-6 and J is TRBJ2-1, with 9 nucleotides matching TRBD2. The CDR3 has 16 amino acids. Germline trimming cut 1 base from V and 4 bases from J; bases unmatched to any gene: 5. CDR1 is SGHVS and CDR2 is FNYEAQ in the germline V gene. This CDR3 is CASSLGGGGEYNEQFF. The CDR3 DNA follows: TGTGCCAGCAGCTTAGGAGGCGGGGGGGAATACAATGAGCAGTTCTTC.

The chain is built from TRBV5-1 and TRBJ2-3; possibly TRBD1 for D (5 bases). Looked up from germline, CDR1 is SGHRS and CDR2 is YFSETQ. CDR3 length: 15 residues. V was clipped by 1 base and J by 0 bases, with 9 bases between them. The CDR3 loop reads CASSLSGPSTDTQYF. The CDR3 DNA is TGCGCCAGCAGCTTGTCAGGGCCTAGCACAGATACGCAGTATTTT. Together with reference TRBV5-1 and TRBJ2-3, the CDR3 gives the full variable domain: KAGVTQTPRYLIKTRGQQVTLSCSPISGHRSVSWYQQTPGQGLQFLFEYFSETQRNKGNFPGRFSGRQFSNSRSEMNVSTLELGDSALYLCASSLSGPSTDTQYFGPGTRLTVL.